The 10 T cell receptor beta chains reported below all come from one sample, sequenced in a study of T cells after posttransplantation cyclophosphamide. Profiling relied on immunoSEQ multiplex PCR, and the TCRdb table lists in-frame clones only, not all of them. The sample holds 9,500 to 14,000 clones, 75% to 95% seen once. Cyclophosphamide on days +3 and +4 followed busulfan-fludarabine conditioning and a marrow graft. The material sequenced was PBMCs, taken after allogeneic stem cell transplant with posttransplant cyclophosphamide. The source is a female patient in her 30s who received an allogeneic stem cell transplant from an unrelated donor, was CMV-positive, and had no GVHD. Some T cells may possibly be graft donor cells.

This chain links TRBV7-9 with TRBJ2-7; 7 positions agree with TRBD2. The CDR3 consists of 12 residues. The ends lost 5 bases at V and 3 bases at J; junction bases unmatched: 1. Germline CDR1 is SEHNR and CDR2 is FQNEAQ (reference sequence). This chain's CDR3 is CASSRTSYEQYF. In nucleotides, the CDR3 is TGTGCCAGCAGCAGGACTAGCTACGAGCAGTACTTC.

V usage is TRBV27 and J usage is TRBJ2-2, with D uncertain. Germline CDR1 and CDR2: MNHEY and SMNVEV (reference sequence). V lost 0 bases, J lost 0 bases, and 2 bases lay in between. The CDR3 runs to 14 residues. CDR3 nucleotides: TGTGCCAGCAGTTTATCTACGAACACCGGGGAGCTGTTTTTT. Protein product: CASSLSTNTGELFF.

The genes are TRBV9 and TRBJ1-2, with 7 bases identical to TRBD1. The germline V gene encodes CDR1 SGDLS and CDR2 YYNGEE. Trimming took 4 bases from V and 4 from J; bases not matched to a gene: 10. The CDR3 has 15 amino acids. CDR3 in amino acids: CASSPTGTLVYGYTF. Here the CDR3 DNA reads TGTGCCAGCAGCCCGACAGGGACCCTAGTCTATGGCTACACCTTC.

This chain connects TRBV6-1 to TRBJ1-3; TRBD1 matches 7 bases. Looked up from germline, CDR1 is MNHNS and CDR2 is SASEGT. The V and J ends lost 7 bases and 4 bases, in that order; junction bases with no gene match: 10. The CDR3 runs to 15 residues. CDR3 coding DNA: TGTGCCAGCACTGGGGACAGATGGACAGGAAACACCATATATTTT. Encoded protein: CASTGDRWTGNTIYF.

The V gene is TRBV4-1, the J gene TRBJ1-1; possible D gene TRBD1, 5 bases. This CDR3 region has 14 residues. Trimming left V 6 bases short and J 1 base short, with 12 bases between. Germline V gene sequence: CDR1 MGHRA, CDR2 YSYEKL. Written as DNA, the CDR3 is TGCGCCAGCAGGGGGGGGACGGCGAACACTGAAGCTTTCTTT. Translating it yields CASRGGTANTEAFF.

The V and J genes are TRBV2 and TRBJ1-1, with D tentatively TRBD1 (6 bases). Trimming removed 0 bases at V and 2 bases at J, with 10 bases between. The germline CDR1 and CDR2 sequences are SNHLY and FYNNEI. The CDR3 extends over 15 amino acids. CDR3 in amino acids: CASSEARQDNTEAFF. DNA for the CDR3: TGTGCCAGCAGTGAAGCGAGACAGGATAACACTGAAGCTTTCTTT.

The chain combines TRBV7-9 with TRBJ2-5; TRBD2 matches at 10 bases. V gave up 5 bases and J gave up 5 bases; unmatched junction bases: 20. This CDR3 has 19 residues. The germline V gene has CDR1 SEHNR and CDR2 FQNEAQ (reference sequence). DNA for the CDR3: TGTGCCAGCAGCCATAGACGCGGACTAGCGGCCCCGAGGGAGGAGACCCAGTACTTC. Translated, it gives CASSHRRGLAAPREETQYF.

This chain connects TRBV6-1 to TRBJ1-5, with TRBD1 matching 7 bases. The CDR3 consists of 15 residues. Germline V CDR1 and CDR2: MNHNS, SASEGT. Trimming at V came to 5 bases and at J to 3 bases, leaving 7 bases not matched to a gene. The CDR3 DNA is TGTGCCAGCAGTTCCGGGACAGACCACAATCAGCCCCAGCATTTT. It encodes CASSSGTDHNQPQHF.

This chain joins TRBV30 and TRBJ1-1; D is perhaps TRBD1 (5 bases). The CDR3 extends over 11 amino acids. Trimming took off 1 base at V and 6 bases at J, with 6 bases between the two ends. Germline V gene lookup returns CDR1 GTSNPN and CDR2 SVGIG (reference sequence). CDR3 bases: TGTGCCTGGAGTGCCAGGGCTGAAGCTTTCTTT. As protein: CAWSARAEAFF.

This clone was observed a handful of times. The chain is built from TRBV6-1 and TRBJ1-1; 12 nucleotides agree with TRBD1. Germline CDR1 reads MNHNS; CDR2 reads SASEGT. V shed 4 bases and J 1 base; nucleotides not matched to a gene: 7. The CDR3 sequence is 17 residues long. CDR3 DNA sequence: TGTGCCAGCAGTGTCTGGGACAGGGGGCCTGGGAACACTGAAGCTTTCTTT. Translated, it gives CASSVWDRGPGNTEAFF.